This TCR beta chain was recorded in a study of T cells in Graves' hyperthyroidism and ophthalmopathy. Regarding the study as a whole: Blood also contained most expanded thyroid clonotypes above 0.001.

Amplified TCR beta CDR3 regions came from RNA transcripts. The HTBI primer set served for first-round RT-PCR of the TCR CDR3. A single record per CDR3 protein comes from TCRdb applying MiXCR to the multiplex PCR reads. The sample records 800,000 or so distinct CDR3 sequences, 35% to 45% being singletons. In patients aged 18 to 65, hyperthyroidism was newly diagnosed, with duration under 2 months. Diagnostic decisions used clinical symptoms, serum thyroxine and TRAb, thyroid ultrasound and orbital computed tomography. The authors obtained PBMCs from roughly 10 ml of fresh peripheral blood. Germline V CDR1 and CDR2: SGHRS, YFSETQ. Between the trimmed V and J ends, which lost 2 bases and 0 bases, there was a span of 8 bases. The CDR3 length is 14 residues. As concerns this clonotype: Its antigen is undetermined.

This chain connects TRBV5-1 to TRBJ1-1; no clear D. The source of this sequence is a man between 18 and 35 years old with Graves' hyperthyroidism. The sequenced sample was blood. CDR3 nucleotide sequence: TGCGCCAGCAGCTTAGAACGGATGAACACTGAAGCTTTCTTT. Protein sequence: CASSLERMNTEAFF.